The 8 T cell receptor beta chains presented below share a single source sample, sequenced in a study of blood T cell repertoires in COVID-19. The repertoire was sequenced with immunoSEQ multiplex PCR; TCRdb's copy has only in-frame clones and lacks some. The repertoire includes about 230,000 clones, about 80% of them detected once, and about 8% sits in the top ten. The sequencing sample was made of peripheral blood. Receptors were obtained from a woman aged 45-60 years with acute or convalescent COVID-19.

The chain combines TRBV4-3 with TRBJ2-7; 12 nucleotides match TRBD1. The germline gives CDR1 LGHNA, CDR2 YSLEER. The CDR3 contains 15 residues. The V gene end was trimmed by 5 bases and the J gene end by 4 bases; junction bases not matched to a gene: 6. Here the CDR3 DNA reads TGCGCCAGCAGCGACCGGGACAGGGGGCAGTACGAGCAGTACTTC. Translation gives CASSDRDRGQYEQYF.

This chain links TRBV19 with TRBJ2-7; 8 nucleotides line up with TRBD1. The germline V gene encodes CDR1 LNHDA and CDR2 SQIVND (reference sequence). There are 15 residues in the CDR3. Trimming removed 3 bases from V and 5 bases from J; junction bases left unmatched: 9. The CDR3 DNA is TGTGCCAGTAGTATGAGTAGACAGGGGACCAACGAGCAGTACTTC. Protein: CASSMSRQGTNEQYF.

The chain couples TRBV18 to TRBJ1-2; D is unresolved. V was shortened by 0 bases and J by 3 bases, with 11 bases between the two germline ends. CDR1 and CDR2 from the germline V gene are KGHSH and LQKENI. The CDR3 is made up of 15 amino acids. In DNA form, the CDR3 reads TGTGCCAGCTCACCACCATGGGTAGGAGACTATGGCTACACCTTC. It translates to CASSPPWVGDYGYTF.

The chain links TRBV28 to TRBJ1-2; 7 bases align to TRBD1. Germline loops: CDR1 MDHEN, CDR2 SYDVKM. V lost 3 bases, J lost 4 bases, and 8 bases stayed unmatched. This CDR3 is 15 amino acids long. The CDR3 here is CASSFGLQGSYGYTF. In DNA, the CDR3 is TGTGCCAGCAGTTTTGGCTTACAGGGGAGCTATGGCTACACCTTC.

This clone was seen more than once but under ten times. The chain links TRBV3-1 (or the pseudogene TRBV3-2) to TRBJ1-4; D is undetermined. Trimming took off 3 bases at V and 10 bases at J, with 6 bases between the two ends. CDR1 is LGHDT, CDR2 YNNKEL, per germline (reference sequence). The CDR3 runs to 11 residues. The CDR3 bases are TGTGCCAGCAGCCAGTCCGGAAAACTGTTTTTT. Translated, it gives CASSQSGKLFF.

V and J are TRBV4-1 and TRBJ1-4, with D possibly TRBD1 on 5 matching bases. The CDR3 extends over 15 amino acids. From germline, CDR1 is MGHRA and CDR2 YSYEKL. Trimming cost V 4 bases and J 2 bases, with 11 bases left between them. The CDR3 here is CASSLPGGTNEKLFF. The CDR3 DNA follows: TGCGCCAGCAGCCTACCGGGGGGGACTAATGAAAAACTGTTTTTT.

This chain joins TRBV6-1 and TRBJ2-7, with 8 bases that match TRBD2. This CDR3 contains 14 residues. CDR1 and CDR2 from the germline V gene are MNHNS and SASEGT. With V trimmed by 2 bases and J by 2 bases, 2 bases remained unmatched. The CDR3: CASSETAGAYEQYF. CDR3 DNA: TGTGCCAGCAGTGAAACAGCGGGGGCCTACGAGCAGTACTTC.

The V call is TRBV19, the J call TRBJ1-1, with D perhaps TRBD1 (6 bases). CDR1 and CDR2 from the germline V gene are LNHDA and SQIVND (reference sequence). The CDR3 extends over 14 amino acids. V was cut by 7 bases and J by 4 bases, with 16 bases left in between. The CDR3 loop is CASIPAGDITEAFF. The CDR3 DNA is TGTGCCAGTATCCCGGCAGGGGATATCACTGAAGCTTTCTTT.